This section outlines one T cell receptor beta chain sequence together with its context. Its antigen is as yet unknown. Sequencing was performed with immunoSEQ multiplex PCR; in TCRdb, only in-frame clones are kept and a portion is missing. This table has about 50,000 clones, about 85% appearing once. These data belong to a study of OX40 agonist ivuxolimab in advanced cancers. Overall study: 40% to 50% of patients had received prior checkpoint inhibitor therapy. Three patients had partial responses: one hepatocellular carcinoma, two cutaneous melanoma.

Study-wide results and caveats: On average, a greater number of expanded clones characterised CD8+ T cells relative to CD4+.

From germline, CDR1 is MNHEY and CDR2 SVGAGI. Germline trimming cut 8 bases from V and 2 bases from J; bases unmatched to any gene: 6. The CDR3 has 15 residues. The chain carries TRBV6-5 and TRBJ2-2; 9 bases are shared with TRBD2. This receptor was taken from an adult with an advanced solid tumor such as melanoma, head and neck, liver or kidney cancer. Here the sequenced sample was CD4+ or CD8+ T cells sorted from blood, taken in a trial of the OX40 agonist ivuxolimab. The CDR3 sequence is CASAEREVNTGELFF. DNA of the CDR3: TGTGCCAGCGCGGAGCGGGAGGTCAACACCGGGGAGCTGTTTTTT.